Below, 3 T cell receptor beta chains from the same sample are listed, as sequenced in a study of persistence of HIV-infected CD4 T cells. An overlapping HIV-1 Gag peptide pool stimulated these cells at 0.95 to 1 ug/peptide/mL. Sorting of responding CD4+ T cells relied on upregulated CD40 ligand together with CD69. Their cognate antigens are unknown. The immunoSEQ assay was version 4, run in survey mode. The table came from immunoSEQ multiplex PCR; TCRdb's copy has only in-frame clones and leaves some out. This table holds under 25,000 clones, around 72% found once. The sequencing here drew on CD4+ T cells sorted from PBMCs after roughly 17-hour stimulation, taken from a patient who received antiretroviral therapy. Receptor source: an adult man with HIV who was CMV-seropositive.

This chain links TRBV10-3 with TRBJ2-2; 9 bases line up with TRBD1. This CDR3 is built from 16 residues. V shed 0 bases, J shed 3 bases, and the junction held 2 bases outside the gene matches. The germline V gene encodes CDR1 ENHRY and CDR2 SYGVKD. The CDR3 nucleotides are TGTGCCATCAGTGAGTCGGGACAGGGTTACACCGGGGAGCTGTTTTTT. Its translation: CAISESGQGYTGELFF.

The genes are TRBV18 and TRBJ2-3; 7 positions match TRBD2. Germline loops: CDR1 KGHSH, CDR2 LQKENI. The J segment lost 4 bases and the V segment lost 0 bases, leaving 4 bases of the junction unmatched. The CDR3 runs to 15 residues. The CDR3 DNA follows: TGTGCCAGCTCACCACCGGCTAGCGGTTCAGATACGCAGTATTTT. This gives the protein CASSPPASGSDTQYF.

This chain uses TRBV7-6 with TRBJ1-4; D perhaps matches TRBD1 (6 bases). V lost 1 base and J lost 3, with 12 bases in between. Germline loops: CDR1 SGHVS, CDR2 FNYEAQ. The length of the CDR3 is 16 residues. Written as DNA, the CDR3 is TGTGCCAGCAGCTTAGGCGCGACAGGATCTAATGAAAAACTGTTTTTT. Translated: CASSLGATGSNEKLFF.